The 4 T cell receptor beta chains presented below share a single source sample, sequenced in a study of cytomegalovirus exposure and HLA in healthy donors. 60 Vbeta and 13 Jbeta primers were used in PCR. Some clones are missing from TCRdb's copy, which holds only in-frame ones; the method was immunoSEQ multiplex PCR. There are 90,000 to 150,000 clones in the sample; 70% to 85% occur only once, and roughly 11% lies in the top ten. The sequencing input was PBMCs. These receptors were collected from a middle-aged man in good health and CMV-seropositive.

The rearrangement joins TRBV7-9 to TRBJ1-1; no firm D call. CDR1 and CDR2 from the germline V gene are SEHNR and FQNEAQ (reference sequence). Trimming pared 1 base from V and 10 bases from J, leaving 10 bases between. The CDR3 contains 12 residues. The CDR3: CASSLVVNGAFF. The CDR3 nucleotides read TGTGCCAGCAGCTTAGTTGTGAACGGAGCTTTCTTT.

This chain links TRBV2 with TRBJ1-1; D is possibly TRBD1 (6 bases). The CDR3 has 14 amino acids. Germline CDR1 reads SNHLY; CDR2 reads FYNNEI. V lost 9 bases to trimming and J lost 1 base, with 15 bases between them. CDR3 in amino acids: CARQKGQTNTEAFF. CDR3 nucleotides: TGTGCCAGACAAAAAGGACAGACGAACACTGAAGCTTTCTTT.

This clone has just a few counts. This sequence joins TRBV28 and TRBJ2-7; TRBD1 matches at 7 bases. This CDR3 has 15 residues. V was pared by 5 bases and J by 3 bases, with 10 bases of the junction left unmatched. Looked up from germline, CDR1 is MDHEN and CDR2 is SYDVKM. The chain's CDR3 is CASSLFRQGDYEQYF. The CDR3 DNA follows: TGTGCCAGCAGTCTCTTTCGACAGGGCGACTACGAGCAGTACTTC.

This chain joins TRBV28 and TRBJ2-7, with TRBD1 matching over 8 bases. Germline CDR1 MDHEN, CDR2 SYDVKM. V lost 5 bases, J lost 4 bases, and 7 bases stayed unmatched. This CDR3 comprises 14 residues. The CDR3 DNA sequence: TGTGCCAGCAGTCGCGGGACAGGTTCATACGAGCAGTACTTC. Encoded protein: CASSRGTGSYEQYF.